The rows below give T cell receptor beta chains drawn from one sample of a study of beta chain features in type 1 diabetes. The table came from immunoSEQ multiplex PCR; TCRdb's copy has only in-frame clones and leaves some out. There are 330,000 or so clones in the sample; roughly an eighth occur only once, and around 0.0099% lies in the top ten. The sample comprised naive CD4+ T cells from blood. The source of these receptors is a woman between 18 and 29 years old with type 1 diabetes. The CDR3 runs from the conserved cysteine through the conserved F or W. The order of the fields is V gene, CDR3 protein.

>TRBV28
CASSHNWSSYNEQFF
>TRBV28
CASTLTGEYNEQFF
>TRBV7-2
CASRAGTSGGTDTQYF
>TRBV30
CAWSREAKNIQYF
>TRBV4-3
CASTGVSSGANVLTF
>TRBV28
CATLRGNNYGYTF
>TRBV20-1
CSARGPPQFF
>TRBV30
CAWRSGGRDTEAFF
>TRBV28
CASSSPGGREWKQFF
>TRBV7-2
CASSLVALLAGYNEQFF
>TRBV2
CASSPRAETQYF
>TRBV21-1
CASSKDSDIQPQHF
>TRBV27
CASSPGLGGGELFF
>TRBV5-1
CASSSDRAYEQYF
>TRBV7-2
CASSLGGGSSGANVLTF
>TRBV7-9
CASSQEGQRYGYTF
>TRBV6-5
CASSERLMDTQYF
>TRBV18
CASSPSGSLNYGYTF